The 28 T cell receptor beta chains listed next were all sequenced from one sample in a study of cytotoxic CD8 clonotypes in ibrutinib-treated CLL. The table came from immunoSEQ multiplex PCR; TCRdb's copy has only in-frame clones and leaves some out. The sample holds more than 200,000 clones, roughly 79% seen once. The specimen was PBMCs, collected after 12 months of ibrutinib treatment. Source of these receptors: a human donor with chronic lymphocytic leukemia.

The chain uses TRBV19 and TRBJ2-2; TRBD2 might be the D (5 bases). There are 16 residues in the CDR3. Germline V gene lookup returns CDR1 LNHDA and CDR2 SQIVND (reference sequence). V was trimmed by 2 bases and J by 0 bases, leaving 10 bases between them. CDR3 nucleotide sequence: TGTGCCAGTAGTATACTCGGGGTTACGAACACCGGGGAGCTGTTTTTT. Translating gives CASSILGVTNTGELFF.

This chain uses TRBV10-2 with TRBJ2-2; 9 bases are a match to TRBD1. The CDR3 has 14 amino acids. The trim removed 6 bases at V and 4 bases at J, leaving 3 bases unmatched. CDR1 WSHSY and CDR2 SAAADI come from the germline V gene. CDR3 bases: TGCGCCAGCAGAGAACAGGGGGCCACCGGGGAGCTGTTTTTT. Residues: CASREQGATGELFF.

This chain joins TRBV7-6 and TRBJ1-1; no clear D. Germline-derived CDR1 and CDR2 are SGHVS and FNYEAQ. This CDR3 region has 13 residues. Trimming removed 3 bases at V and 7 bases at J, with 12 bases between. In DNA, the CDR3 is TGTGCCAGCAGCTTTGGGGTTTACGGTGAAGCTTTCTTT. Encoded protein: CASSFGVYGEAFF.

The gene calls are TRBV5-1 and TRBJ1-2, with unresolved D. The germline gives CDR1 SGHRS, CDR2 YFSETQ. This CDR3 is 15 amino acids long. Trimming shortened V by 4 bases and J by 4 bases, and 17 bases separated the two germline ends. CDR3: CASSEEGVPIYGYTF. CDR3 nucleotides: TGCGCCAGCAGCGAGGAGGGAGTCCCAATCTATGGCTACACCTTC.

The chain has TRBV4-1 and TRBJ2-7; D unclear. V was shortened by 0 bases and J by 1 base, with 10 bases between the two germline ends. Germline loops: CDR1 MGHRA, CDR2 YSYEKL. The CDR3 sequence is 15 residues long. The CDR3 protein is CASSQDLLVSYEQYF. The DNA for the CDR3 is TGCGCCAGCAGCCAAGATCTTTTAGTTTCCTACGAGCAGTACTTC.

The V call is TRBV1, the J call TRBJ2-7; the D call of TRBD2 is as the table states it, not checked on the DNA. TRBV1 is labeled a pseudogene. The CDR3 totals 18 residues. The CDR3 bases are TGCACCAGCAGCCAAGAGGGACTAGCGGGGCCCAGCTCCTACGAGCAGTACTTC. Translation: CTSSQEGLAGPSSYEQYF.

The V gene is TRBV5-1, the J gene TRBJ2-1; 11 bases are shared with TRBD2. Germline CDR1 reads SGHRS; CDR2 reads YFSETQ. CDR3 length: 15 residues. V trimming: 8 bases; J trimming: 4 bases; junction bases outside the gene matches: 8. The chain's CDR3 is CASNRGTSGYNEQFF. The CDR3 nucleotides are TGCGCCAGTAACCGGGGGACTAGCGGATACAATGAGCAGTTCTTC.

J is TRBJ1-1 and V is TRBV9, with TRBD1 matching 10 bases. Germline CDR1 reads SGDLS; CDR2 reads YYNGEE. V dropped 0 bases and J dropped 5; count of bases not matched to a gene: 10. The CDR3 is made up of 17 amino acids. The CDR3 region is CASSVGSRGQGGTEAFF. DNA for the CDR3: TGTGCCAGCAGCGTAGGTTCTCGAGGACAGGGGGGGACTGAAGCTTTCTTT.

This chain uses TRBV7-5 with TRBJ2-7; TRBD2 is the table's D call, not checked against the DNA. TRBV7-5 is flagged as a pseudogene. This CDR3 comprises 15 residues. CDR3 region: CVRSLGWGLSYEQYF. The CDR3, as DNA: TGTGTCAGAAGCTTAGGGTGGGGACTCTCCTACGAGCAGTACTTC.

This clone has only one observation. The genes are TRBV6-5 and TRBJ1-2; the match to TRBD1 covers 9 bases. This CDR3 comprises 15 residues. The V gene end was trimmed by 2 bases and the J gene end by 5 bases; junction bases not matched to a gene: 6. Germline V gives CDR1 MNHEY, CDR2 SVGAGI. In nucleotides, the CDR3 is TGTGCCAGCAGTTACGCCGGGACAGGGCAATATGGCTACACCTTC. It is translated as CASSYAGTGQYGYTF.

This chain links TRBV5-1 with TRBJ2-7, with D maybe TRBD1 (6 bases). The V and J ends lost 4 bases and 0 bases respectively, with 17 bases between them. The CDR3 length is 16 residues. Germline CDR1 reads SGHRS; CDR2 reads YFSETQ. This CDR3 reads CASSPAQGISSYEQYF. CDR3 DNA sequence: TGCGCCAGCAGCCCGGCGCAGGGGATTAGCTCCTACGAGCAGTACTTC.

This chain links TRBV11-2 with TRBJ1-4, with D perhaps matching TRBD1 (6 bases). V was clipped by 4 bases and J by 3 bases, with 18 bases between them. CDR1 and CDR2 from the germline V gene are SGHAT and FQNNGV. The CDR3 spans 17 residues. This CDR3 reads CASSSLWGAPANEKLFF. CDR3 nucleotide sequence: TGTGCCAGCAGCTCCTTATGGGGGGCGCCGGCTAATGAAAAACTGTTTTTT.

The chain combines TRBV28 with TRBJ1-1, with 8 nucleotides matching TRBD1. The CDR3 sequence is 15 residues long. V shed 5 bases, J shed 0 bases, and the junction held 5 bases outside the gene matches. In germline, CDR1 is MDHEN, CDR2 SYDVKM. DNA of the CDR3: TGTGCCAGCAGTCAGGGGGCATCGGTGAACACTGAAGCTTTCTTT. Protein product: CASSQGASVNTEAFF.

This clone was recorded only once. The chain uses TRBV5-1 and TRBJ2-3; 9 bases map to TRBD2. Germline V lookup: CDR1 SGHRS, CDR2 YFSETQ. The CDR3 has 15 amino acids. V shed 4 bases, J shed 5 bases, and the junction held 8 bases outside the gene matches. The CDR3 DNA sequence: TGCGCCAGCAGCGCATTAGCGGGAGAACTAGATACGCAGTATTTT. Translation: CASSALAGELDTQYF.

The genes are TRBV19 and TRBJ1-1, with 8 bases aligning to TRBD1. V shed 7 bases and J 0 bases; nucleotides not matched to a gene: 4. CDR1 is LNHDA, CDR2 SQIVND, per germline (reference sequence). This CDR3 comprises 14 residues. CDR3 sequence: CASKTGAMNTEAFF. CDR3 coding DNA: TGTGCCAGTAAGACAGGGGCAATGAACACTGAAGCTTTCTTT.

J is TRBJ1-3 and V is TRBV7-3; D not certain. The germline V and J ends were trimmed by 2 bases and 2 bases, with 7 bases remaining between them. CDR1 and CDR2 from the germline V gene are SGHTA and FQGTGA. The CDR3 sequence is 14 residues long. DNA for the CDR3: TGTGCCAGCAGCTTAGATTCTACTGGAAACACCATATATTTT. This translates into CASSLDSTGNTIYF.

The chain employs TRBV19 and TRBJ1-1; D gene ambiguous. Germline V CDR1 and CDR2: LNHDA, SQIVND (reference sequence). This CDR3 has 14 residues. Trimming took off 1 base at V and 1 base at J, with 7 bases between the two ends. The CDR3 reads CASSIAPANTEAFF. The CDR3 nucleotides read TGTGCCAGTAGTATAGCCCCAGCGAACACTGAAGCTTTCTTT.

The J gene is TRBJ1-5, the V gene TRBV27; D is uncertain. The CDR3 is 16 amino acids. Germline CDR1 and CDR2: MNHEY and SMNVEV (reference sequence). Trimming cost V 5 bases and J 6 bases, with 20 bases left between them. Written as DNA, the CDR3 is TGTGCCAGCAGTCCCCCCGGTGGAGGCGGAGGTCAGCCCCAGCATTTT. This gives the protein CASSPPGGGGGQPQHF.

The gene calls are TRBV21-1 and TRBJ2-7; the table's D call, TRBD2, has no DNA check behind it. TRBV21-1 is a pseudogene segment. This CDR3 contains 15 residues. CDR3 nucleotides: TGTGCCAGCAGCAAAGACGGCGGGGGGAGCTACGAGCAGTACTTC. The encoded protein is CASSKDGGGSYEQYF.

The rearrangement joins TRBV6-6 to TRBJ1-4; 7 bases are shared with TRBD1. Germline values: CDR1 MNHNY, CDR2 SVGAGI (reference sequence). CDR3 length: 15 amino acids. J was trimmed by 8 bases and V by 6 bases; bases with no gene match: 12. For the CDR3, the DNA is TGTGCCAGCAGACAAACGACAGGGTTATACGAAAAACTGTTTTTT. Residues: CASRQTTGLYEKLFF.

The chain couples TRBV6-6 to TRBJ2-5; D call uncertain. The V end was cut by 5 bases, the J end by 4 bases, with 5 bases between. The CDR3 covers 11 residues. Germline lookup yields CDR1 MNHNY and CDR2 SVGAGI (reference sequence). DNA of the CDR3: TGTGCCAGCAGTCGTTTAGAGACCCAGTACTTC. This codes for CASSRLETQYF.

The V call is TRBV25-1, the J call TRBJ2-5, with a weak D call TRBD1 (6 bases). The CDR3 is 16 amino acids. Trimming took off 6 bases at V and 0 bases at J, with 17 bases between the two ends. Germline CDR1 MGHDK, CDR2 SYGVNS. Written as DNA, the CDR3 is TGTGCCAGCAGAGGAGACAGGTTTCGTTACCAAGAGACCCAGTACTTC. Encoded protein: CASRGDRFRYQETQYF. The full variable domain, in which reference TRBV25-1 and TRBJ2-5 provide the parts outside the CDR3, is EADIYQTPRYLVIGTGKKITLECSQTMGHDKMYWYQQDPGMELHLIHYSYGVNSTEKGDLSSESTVSRIRTEHFPLTLESARPSHTSQYLCASRGDRFRYQETQYFGPGTRLLVL.

V gene TRBV28 combines with J gene TRBJ2-7; no clear D gene. V shed 5 bases and J shed 4 bases, with 15 bases lying between them. Germline CDR1 MDHEN, CDR2 SYDVKM. The CDR3 loop spans 14 amino acids. Here the CDR3 reads CASSTPVGDYEQYF. The CDR3 coding sequence is TGTGCCAGCAGTACCCCGGTAGGCGATTACGAGCAGTACTTC.

The V gene is TRBV6-5, the J gene TRBJ1-1, with D possibly being TRBD1 (5 bases). V was trimmed by 6 bases and J by 3 bases, leaving 14 bases between them. This CDR3 comprises 14 residues. The germline V gene has CDR1 MNHEY and CDR2 SVGAGI. The DNA of the CDR3 is TGTGCCAGCAGCGACCAGGGCCTGGACACTGAAGCTTTCTTT. Its protein product is CASSDQGLDTEAFF.

This clone occurred many times. V is TRBV18 and J is TRBJ1-2; D unclear. CDR1 KGHSH and CDR2 LQKENI come from the germline V gene. V was trimmed by 3 bases and J by 8 bases, leaving 16 bases between them. The CDR3 runs to 14 residues. CDR3 DNA sequence: TGTGCCAGCTCACCGCAGTCGGGAAACGACGGCTACACCTTC. It codes for CASSPQSGNDGYTF. Full variable domain (rest looked up from reference TRBV18 and TRBJ1-2): NAGVMQNPRHLVRRRGQEARLRCSPMKGHSHVYWYRQLPEEGLKFMVYLQKENIIDESGMPKERFSAEFPKEGPSILRIQQVVRGDSAAYFCASSPQSGNDGYTFGSGTRLTVV.

The V and J genes are TRBV15 and TRBJ2-1; 7 nucleotides agree with TRBD1. The CDR3 runs 14 residues. Per the germline V gene, CDR1 is LNHNV and CDR2 is YYDKDF (reference sequence). Trimming at V came to 4 bases and at J to 5 bases, leaving 5 bases not matched to a gene. The CDR3 DNA reads as TGTGCCACCAGCATTGAGCAGGGGGACAATGAGCAGTTCTTC. This codes for CATSIEQGDNEQFF.

The chain employs TRBV7-8 and TRBJ2-2, with 10 bases lining up with TRBD1. V lost 0 bases and J lost 3; bases outside the gene matches: 1. CDR1 SGHVS and CDR2 FQNEAQ come from the germline V gene. This CDR3 has 16 residues. CDR3 bases: TGTGCCAGCAGCTTAGCGGGGACAGGGGACACCGGGGAGCTGTTTTTT. It encodes CASSLAGTGDTGELFF.

The gene calls are TRBV10-3 and TRBJ2-1; D gene unclear. The V gene's germline CDR1 is ENHRY and CDR2 SYGVKD. Trimming shortened V by 6 bases and J by 9 bases, and 9 bases separated the two germline ends. This CDR3 has 11 residues. The CDR3 is CAIRSSGEQFF. CDR3 nucleotide sequence: TGTGCCATCAGGTCGAGTGGTGAGCAGTTCTTC.